This is a list of T cell receptor beta chains from one sample in a study of CD4 and CD8 cells across lung adenocarcinoma regions. One entry per CDR3 protein results from TCRdb running MiXCR on the PCR reads. The top ten clones hold 15% to 20% of a sample with about 3,200 distinct CDR3 sequences, roughly 64% of them seen once. Source material: CD4+ T cells from the margin of a lung tumor. The source of these receptors is a female donor with lung adenocarcinoma. The CD4 and CD8 labels of this study may be unreliable. CDR3s include the opening cysteine and the closing phenylalanine or tryptophan. The order of the fields is J gene, V gene, clone size, CDR3 protein. Expanded clones are given a class, and other clones once, few, many or no size at all.

>TRBJ2-1|TRBV11-3|.
CASSFRGSHEQFF
>TRBJ2-1|TRBV11-2|.
CASSPMTSGLSNEQFF
>TRBJ2-1|TRBV19|.
CASSRDYYNEQFF
>TRBJ2-1|TRBV12-3/TRBV12-4|.
CASSYRGVQFF
>TRBJ2-1|TRBV6-1|few
CASSPRTSGRLRNEQFF
>TRBJ2-1|TRBV6-5|.
CASSLTGGYNEQFF
>.|TRBV6-5|.
CASSYGGGGTRNEQFF
>TRBJ2-1|TRBV10-2|.
CASSVELTRGNEQFF
>TRBJ2-1|TRBV6-1|few
CASSTLGDSLNEQFF
>TRBJ2-2|TRBV10-3|.
CATPRGQGDTGELFF
>TRBJ2-5|TRBV7-2|few
CASSWTEGQQETQYF
>TRBJ1-2|TRBV6-1|.
CASCLMTSLGSYGYTF
>TRBJ2-7|TRBV7-2|few
CASNIAGAYEQYF
>TRBJ2-3|TRBV6-1|.
CASSETSDTDTQYF
>TRBJ2-2|TRBV12-3/TRBV12-4|.
CASSFGRTITGELFF
>TRBJ2-3|TRBV7-7|.
CASSSTLAAADTQYF
>TRBJ1-1|TRBV6-5|.
CASSLDTEAFF
>TRBJ2-3|TRBV7-2|.
CASSFSSGGAGDTQYF
>.|TRBV6-1|.
CASSPMRGAYEQYF
>.|TRBV27|.
CASSLPPRLAIGTAEQYF
>TRBJ2-1|TRBV7-2|.
CASSFHGSGHEQFF
>TRBJ2-4|TRBV12-3/TRBV12-4|few
CASSHRAGLAGIGAKNIQYF
>TRBJ2-3|TRBV7-2|.
CASSFGPSTDTQYF
>TRBJ2-1|TRBV27|large
CASSLAGLLNEQFF
>TRBJ2-5|TRBV7-2|few
CASSSAGTGEQTQYF
>TRBJ1-5|TRBV6-1|.
CASKLSGDSNQPQHF